This T cell receptor beta chain was obtained from a study of T cell responses to AZD1222 COVID-19 vaccine. Remarks on this clone: The antigen is unknown.

General study findings and limits: Seropositive status at baseline applied to only six AZD1222 recipients. Spike-specific TCR breadth and depth grew following two AZD1222 doses. Across spike, vaccine-associated CD4 TCRs were found, dominant at 160-218 and 743-854.

This CDR3 spans 11 amino acids. With 2 bases removed from V and 4 bases from J, the gap between germline ends came to 4 bases. The germline V gene encodes CDR1 DFQATT and CDR2 SNEGSKA (reference sequence). Libraries were prepared by immunoSEQ multiplex PCR; TCRdb keeps only in-frame clonotypes and omits some of them. The sample has 84,000 or so clones, roughly 86% seen once. The TCR was taken from an adult in good health. Here the sequenced sample was peripheral blood, taken on day 0 of MenACWY control vaccination. V gene TRBV20-1 combines with J gene TRBJ2-3; no clear D. CDR3 DNA sequence: TGCAGTGCTAGACGGGCAGATACGCAGTATTTT. Amino acids: CSARRADTQYF.